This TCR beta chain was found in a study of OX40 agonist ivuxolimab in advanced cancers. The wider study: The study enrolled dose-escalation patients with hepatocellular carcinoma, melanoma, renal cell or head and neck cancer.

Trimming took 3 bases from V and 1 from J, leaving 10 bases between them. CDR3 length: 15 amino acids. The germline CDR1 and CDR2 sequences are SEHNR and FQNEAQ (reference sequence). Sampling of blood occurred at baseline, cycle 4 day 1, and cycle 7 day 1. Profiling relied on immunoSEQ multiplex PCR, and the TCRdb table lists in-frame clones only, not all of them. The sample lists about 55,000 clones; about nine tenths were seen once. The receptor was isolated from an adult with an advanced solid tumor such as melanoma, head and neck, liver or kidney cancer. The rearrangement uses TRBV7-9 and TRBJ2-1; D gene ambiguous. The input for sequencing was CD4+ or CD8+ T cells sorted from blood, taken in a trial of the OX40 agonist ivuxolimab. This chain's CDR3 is CASSFLRRSYNEQFF. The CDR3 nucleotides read TGTGCCAGCAGCTTCTTACGGAGATCCTACAATGAGCAGTTCTTC.